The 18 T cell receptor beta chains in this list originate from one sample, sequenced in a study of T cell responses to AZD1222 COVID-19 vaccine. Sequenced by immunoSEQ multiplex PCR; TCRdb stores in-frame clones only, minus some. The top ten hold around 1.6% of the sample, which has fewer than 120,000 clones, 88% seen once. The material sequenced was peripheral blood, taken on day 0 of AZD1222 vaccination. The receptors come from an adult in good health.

The CDR3 region has the DNA TGTGCCAGCTCACAACCTGGGAATGGGGCCAACGTCCTGACTTTC. Its translation is CASSQPGNGANVLTF. The chain uses TRBV18 and TRBJ2-6; D call uncertain. Trimming cost V 4 bases and J 3 bases, with 10 bases left between them. Germline V lookup: CDR1 KGHSH, CDR2 LQKENI. The CDR3 is 15 amino acids.

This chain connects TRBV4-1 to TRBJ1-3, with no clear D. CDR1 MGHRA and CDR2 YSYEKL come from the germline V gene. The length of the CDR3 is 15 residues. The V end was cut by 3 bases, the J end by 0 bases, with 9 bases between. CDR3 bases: TGCGCCAGCAGCCACCCCGCAGTCTCTGGAAACACCATATATTTT. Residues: CASSHPAVSGNTIYF.

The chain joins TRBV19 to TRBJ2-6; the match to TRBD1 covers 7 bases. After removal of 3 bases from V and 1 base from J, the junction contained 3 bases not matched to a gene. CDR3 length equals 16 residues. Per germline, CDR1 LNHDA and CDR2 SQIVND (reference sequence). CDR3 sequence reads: CASSMGQRSGANVLTF. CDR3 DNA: TGTGCCAGTAGTATGGGACAGAGATCTGGGGCCAACGTCCTGACTTTC.

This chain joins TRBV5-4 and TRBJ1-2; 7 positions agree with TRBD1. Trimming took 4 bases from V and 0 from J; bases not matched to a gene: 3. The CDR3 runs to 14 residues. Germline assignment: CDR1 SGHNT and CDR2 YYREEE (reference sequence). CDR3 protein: CASSRDRANYGYTF. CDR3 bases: TGTGCCAGCAGCCGGGACAGAGCTAACTATGGCTACACCTTC.

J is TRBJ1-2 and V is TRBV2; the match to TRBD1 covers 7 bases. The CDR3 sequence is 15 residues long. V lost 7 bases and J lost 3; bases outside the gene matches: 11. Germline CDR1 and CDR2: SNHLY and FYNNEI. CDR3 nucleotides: TGTGCCAGCACTTACAGGGGCTCCTTGGACTATGGCTACACCTTC. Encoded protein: CASTYRGSLDYGYTF.

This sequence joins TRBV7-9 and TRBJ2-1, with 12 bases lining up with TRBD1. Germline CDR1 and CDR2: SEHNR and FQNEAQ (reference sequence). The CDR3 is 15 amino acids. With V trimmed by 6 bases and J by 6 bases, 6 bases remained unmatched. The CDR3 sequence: CASRDTGQGANEQFF. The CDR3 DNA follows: TGTGCCAGCAGAGATACGGGACAGGGGGCCAATGAGCAGTTCTTC.

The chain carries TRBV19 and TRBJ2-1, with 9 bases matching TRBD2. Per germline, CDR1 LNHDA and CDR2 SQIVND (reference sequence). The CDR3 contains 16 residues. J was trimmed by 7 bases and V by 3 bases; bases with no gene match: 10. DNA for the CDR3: TGTGCCAGTAGTATGGCGGGGGGGCCTAATCTGAATGAGCAGTTCTTC. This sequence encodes CASSMAGGPNLNEQFF.

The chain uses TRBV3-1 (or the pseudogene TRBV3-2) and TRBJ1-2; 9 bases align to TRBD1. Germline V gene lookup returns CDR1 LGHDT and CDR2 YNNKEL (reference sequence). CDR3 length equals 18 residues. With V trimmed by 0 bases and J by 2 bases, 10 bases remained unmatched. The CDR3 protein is CASSQDKDRGKTNYGYTF. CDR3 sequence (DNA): TGTGCCAGCAGCCAAGATAAAGACAGGGGGAAGACCAACTATGGCTACACCTTC.

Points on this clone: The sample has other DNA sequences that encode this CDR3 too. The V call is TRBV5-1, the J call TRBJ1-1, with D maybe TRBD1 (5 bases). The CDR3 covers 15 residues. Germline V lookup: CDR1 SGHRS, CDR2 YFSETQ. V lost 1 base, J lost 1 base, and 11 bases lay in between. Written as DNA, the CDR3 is TGCGCCAGCAGCTTGCAAGGGGCGGGGAACACTGAAGCTTTCTTT. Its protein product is CASSLQGAGNTEAFF.

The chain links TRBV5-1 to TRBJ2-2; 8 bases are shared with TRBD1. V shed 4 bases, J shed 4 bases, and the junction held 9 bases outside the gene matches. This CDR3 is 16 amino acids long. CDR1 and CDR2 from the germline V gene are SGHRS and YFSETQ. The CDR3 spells CASSPGTGRGTGELFF. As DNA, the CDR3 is TGCGCCAGCAGCCCCGGGACAGGTAGAGGCACCGGGGAGCTGTTTTTT.

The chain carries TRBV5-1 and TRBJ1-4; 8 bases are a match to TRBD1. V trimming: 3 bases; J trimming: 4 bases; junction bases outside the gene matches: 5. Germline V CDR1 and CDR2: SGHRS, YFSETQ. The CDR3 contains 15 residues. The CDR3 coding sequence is TGCGCCAGCAGCTGGGCGGACAGGGATAATGAAAAACTGTTTTTT. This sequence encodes CASSWADRDNEKLFF.

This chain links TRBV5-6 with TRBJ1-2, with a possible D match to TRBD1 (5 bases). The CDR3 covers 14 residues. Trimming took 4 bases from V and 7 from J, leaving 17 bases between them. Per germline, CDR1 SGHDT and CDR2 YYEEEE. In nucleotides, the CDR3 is TGTGCCAGCAGCCGGTCCTGGAGGGGCAGTGGCTACACCTTC. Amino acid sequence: CASSRSWRGSGYTF.

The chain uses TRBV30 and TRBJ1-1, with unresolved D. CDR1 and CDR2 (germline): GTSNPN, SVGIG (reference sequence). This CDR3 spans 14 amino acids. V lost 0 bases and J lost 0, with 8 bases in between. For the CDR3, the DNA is TGTGCCTGGAGTGTTGGAGTCATGAACACTGAAGCTTTCTTT. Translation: CAWSVGVMNTEAFF.

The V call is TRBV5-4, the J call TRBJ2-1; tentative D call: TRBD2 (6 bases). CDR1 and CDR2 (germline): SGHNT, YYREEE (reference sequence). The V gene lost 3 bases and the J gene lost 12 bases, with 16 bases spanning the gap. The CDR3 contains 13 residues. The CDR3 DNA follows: TGTGCCAGCAGCTCGGAGGGGCGGACCAGGCAGTTCTTC. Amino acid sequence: CASSSEGRTRQFF.

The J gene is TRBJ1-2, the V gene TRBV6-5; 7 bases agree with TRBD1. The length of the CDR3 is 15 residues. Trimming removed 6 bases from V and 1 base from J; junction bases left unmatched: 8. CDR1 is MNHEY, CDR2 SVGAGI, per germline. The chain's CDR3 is CASRVGTVNNYGYTF. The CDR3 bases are TGTGCCAGCAGGGTTGGGACAGTGAATAACTATGGCTACACCTTC.

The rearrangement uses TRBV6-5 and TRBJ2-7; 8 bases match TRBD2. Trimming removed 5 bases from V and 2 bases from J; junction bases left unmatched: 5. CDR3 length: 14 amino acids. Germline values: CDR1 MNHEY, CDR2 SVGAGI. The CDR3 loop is CASSNTGGPYEQYF. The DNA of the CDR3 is TGTGCCAGCAGTAATACGGGAGGGCCCTACGAGCAGTACTTC.

This chain's CDR3 is CARVTGEVWVSNQPQHF. CDR3 in DNA: TGCGCCAGAGTGACGGGGGAAGTCTGGGTTAGCAATCAGCCCCAGCATTTT. The J gene is TRBJ1-5, the V gene TRBV23-1; the D gene is possibly TRBD1 (5 bases). TRBV23-1 is classed as an ORF, of uncertain function. Trimming pared 9 bases from V and 0 bases from J, leaving 21 bases between. CDR3 size: 17 residues.

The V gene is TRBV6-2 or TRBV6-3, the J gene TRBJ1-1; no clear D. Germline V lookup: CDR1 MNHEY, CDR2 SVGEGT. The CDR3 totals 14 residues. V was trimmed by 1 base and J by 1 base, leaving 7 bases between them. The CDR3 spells CASSYWAQNTEAFF. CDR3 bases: TGTGCCAGCAGTTACTGGGCACAGAACACTGAAGCTTTCTTT.